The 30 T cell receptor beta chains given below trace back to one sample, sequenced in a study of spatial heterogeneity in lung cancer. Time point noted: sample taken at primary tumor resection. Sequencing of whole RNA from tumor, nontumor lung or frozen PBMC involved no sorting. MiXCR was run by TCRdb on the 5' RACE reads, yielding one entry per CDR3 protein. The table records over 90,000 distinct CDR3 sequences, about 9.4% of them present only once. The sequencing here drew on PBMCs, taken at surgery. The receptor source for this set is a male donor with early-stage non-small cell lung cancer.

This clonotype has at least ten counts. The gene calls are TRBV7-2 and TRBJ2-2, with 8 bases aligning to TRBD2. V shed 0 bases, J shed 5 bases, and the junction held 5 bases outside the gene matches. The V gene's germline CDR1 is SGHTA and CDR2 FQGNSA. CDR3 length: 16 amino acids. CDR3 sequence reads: CASSLASGAITGELFF. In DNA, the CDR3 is TGTGCCAGCAGCTTAGCTAGCGGGGCGATTACCGGGGAGCTGTTTTTT.

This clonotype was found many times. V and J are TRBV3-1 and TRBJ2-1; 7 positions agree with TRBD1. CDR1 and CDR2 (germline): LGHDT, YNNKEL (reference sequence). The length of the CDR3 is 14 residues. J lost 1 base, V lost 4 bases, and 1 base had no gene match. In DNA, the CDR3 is TGTGCCAGCAGCCGACAGGGTTCCTACAATGAGCAGTTCTTC. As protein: CASSRQGSYNEQFF.

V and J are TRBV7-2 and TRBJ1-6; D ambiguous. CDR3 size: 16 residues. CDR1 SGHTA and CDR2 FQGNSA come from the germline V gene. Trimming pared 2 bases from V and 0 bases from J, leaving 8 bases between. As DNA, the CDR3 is TGTGCCAGCAGCTTAAAACCGGGCTCCTATAATTCACCCCTCCACTTT. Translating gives CASSLKPGSYNSPLHF.

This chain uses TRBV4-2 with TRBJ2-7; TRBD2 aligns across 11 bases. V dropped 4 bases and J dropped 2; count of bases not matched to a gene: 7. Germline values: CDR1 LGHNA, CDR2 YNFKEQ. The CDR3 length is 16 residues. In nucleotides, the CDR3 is TGTGCCAGCAGCCGGGATTTAGCGGGAGGGCCCTACGAGCAGTACTTC. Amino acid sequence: CASSRDLAGGPYEQYF.

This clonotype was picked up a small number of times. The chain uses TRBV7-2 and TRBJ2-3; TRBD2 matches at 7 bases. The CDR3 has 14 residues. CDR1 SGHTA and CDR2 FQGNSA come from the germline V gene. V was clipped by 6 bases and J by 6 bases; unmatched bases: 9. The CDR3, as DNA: TGTGCCAGCAGACTAGCGCGATCAACGGATACGCAGTATTTT. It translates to CASRLARSTDTQYF.

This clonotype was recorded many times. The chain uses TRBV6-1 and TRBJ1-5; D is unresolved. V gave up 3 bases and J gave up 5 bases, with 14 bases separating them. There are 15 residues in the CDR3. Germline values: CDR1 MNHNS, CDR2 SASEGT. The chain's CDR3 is CASSDIPGGDQPQHF. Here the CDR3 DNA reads TGTGCCAGCAGTGACATACCCGGAGGTGATCAGCCCCAGCATTTT.

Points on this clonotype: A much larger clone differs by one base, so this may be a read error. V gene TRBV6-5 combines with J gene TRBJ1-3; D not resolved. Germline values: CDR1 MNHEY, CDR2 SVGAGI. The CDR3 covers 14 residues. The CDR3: CASRPIVSGNTKYF. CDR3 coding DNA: TGTGCCAGCAGGCCTATTGTCTCTGGAAACACCAAATATTTT.

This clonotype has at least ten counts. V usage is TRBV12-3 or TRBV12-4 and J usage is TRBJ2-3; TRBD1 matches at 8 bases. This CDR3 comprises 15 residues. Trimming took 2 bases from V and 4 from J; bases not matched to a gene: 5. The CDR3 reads CASSLRQGAPDTQYF. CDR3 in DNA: TGTGCCAGCAGTTTAAGGCAGGGGGCCCCAGATACGCAGTATTTT.

CDR3 DNA: TGTGCCAGCACCCCAACAGGGAACAATCAGCCCCAGCATTTT. This translates into CASTPTGNNQPQHF. This sequence joins TRBV7-2 and TRBJ1-5; TRBD1 might be the D (6 bases). The V end lost 7 bases, the J end lost 3 bases, and 13 bases lay between the germline ends. This CDR3 contains 14 residues. The germline V gene has CDR1 SGHTA and CDR2 FQGNSA.

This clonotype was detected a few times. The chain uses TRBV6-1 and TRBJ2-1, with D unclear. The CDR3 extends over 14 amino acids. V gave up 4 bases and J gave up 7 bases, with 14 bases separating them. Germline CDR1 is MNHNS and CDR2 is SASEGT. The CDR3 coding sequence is TGTGCCAGCAGTGTGAGTCCTACCGGAAATGAGCAGTTCTTC. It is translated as CASSVSPTGNEQFF.

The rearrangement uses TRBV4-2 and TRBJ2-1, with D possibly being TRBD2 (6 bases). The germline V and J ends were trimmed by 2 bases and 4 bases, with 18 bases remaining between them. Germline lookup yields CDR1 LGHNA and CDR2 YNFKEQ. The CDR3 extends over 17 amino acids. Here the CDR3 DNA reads TGTGCCAGCAGCCAACCGCCAAAGGGACTCTTTTACAATGAGCAGTTCTTC. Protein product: CASSQPPKGLFYNEQFF.

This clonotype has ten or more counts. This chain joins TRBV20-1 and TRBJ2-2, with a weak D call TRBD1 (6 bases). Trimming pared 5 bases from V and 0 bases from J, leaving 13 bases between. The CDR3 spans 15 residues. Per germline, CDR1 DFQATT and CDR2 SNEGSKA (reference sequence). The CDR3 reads CSAPRTDANTGELFF. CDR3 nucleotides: TGCAGTGCTCCCCGGACAGACGCGAACACCGGGGAGCTGTTTTTT.

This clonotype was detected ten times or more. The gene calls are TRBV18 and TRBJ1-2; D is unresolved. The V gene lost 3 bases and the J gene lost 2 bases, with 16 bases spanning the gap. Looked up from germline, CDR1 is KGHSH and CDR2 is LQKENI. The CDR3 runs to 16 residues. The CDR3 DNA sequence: TGTGCCAGCTCACCGGAAACAGCTCTCCGAAACTATGGCTACACCTTC. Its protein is CASSPETALRNYGYTF.

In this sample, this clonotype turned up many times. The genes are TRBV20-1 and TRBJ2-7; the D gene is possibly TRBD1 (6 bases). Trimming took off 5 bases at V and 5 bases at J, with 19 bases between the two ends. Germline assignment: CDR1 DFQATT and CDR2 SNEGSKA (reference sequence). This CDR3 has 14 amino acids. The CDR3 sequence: CSAGLGQLGNEQYF. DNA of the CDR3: TGCAGTGCTGGCCTCGGACAGCTGGGTAACGAGCAGTACTTC.

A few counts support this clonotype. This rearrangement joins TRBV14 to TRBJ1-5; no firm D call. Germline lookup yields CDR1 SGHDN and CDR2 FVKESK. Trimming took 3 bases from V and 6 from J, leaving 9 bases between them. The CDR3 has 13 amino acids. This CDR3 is CASSQTRSQPQHF. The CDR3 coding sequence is TGTGCCAGCAGCCAGACAAGGAGTCAGCCCCAGCATTTT. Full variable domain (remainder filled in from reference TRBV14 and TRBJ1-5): EAGVTQFPSHSVIEKGQTVTLRCDPISGHDNLYWYRRVMGKEIKFLLHFVKESKQDESGMPNNRFLAERTGGTYSTLKVQPAELEDSGVYFCASSQTRSQPQHFGDGTRLSIL.

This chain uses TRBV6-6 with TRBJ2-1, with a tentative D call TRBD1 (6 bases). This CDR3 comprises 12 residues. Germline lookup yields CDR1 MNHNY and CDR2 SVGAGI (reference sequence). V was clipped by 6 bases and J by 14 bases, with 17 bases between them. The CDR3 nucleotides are TGTGCCAGCAGCTCTGACAGGTACCCGAAGTTCTTC. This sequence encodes CASSSDRYPKFF.

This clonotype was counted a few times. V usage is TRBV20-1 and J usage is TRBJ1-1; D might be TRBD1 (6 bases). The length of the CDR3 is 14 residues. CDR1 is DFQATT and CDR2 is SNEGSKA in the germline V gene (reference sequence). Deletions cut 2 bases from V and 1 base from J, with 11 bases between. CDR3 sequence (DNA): TGCAGTGCTAGAAGTGTCAGGGGGAACACTGAAGCTTTCTTT. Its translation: CSARSVRGNTEAFF.

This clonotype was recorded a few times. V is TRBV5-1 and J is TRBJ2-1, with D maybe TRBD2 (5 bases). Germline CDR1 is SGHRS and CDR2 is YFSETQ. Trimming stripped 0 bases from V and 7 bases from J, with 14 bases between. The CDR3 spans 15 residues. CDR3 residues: CASSLVFGVQNEQFF. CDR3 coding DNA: TGCGCCAGCAGCTTGGTTTTCGGGGTCCAAAATGAGCAGTTCTTC.

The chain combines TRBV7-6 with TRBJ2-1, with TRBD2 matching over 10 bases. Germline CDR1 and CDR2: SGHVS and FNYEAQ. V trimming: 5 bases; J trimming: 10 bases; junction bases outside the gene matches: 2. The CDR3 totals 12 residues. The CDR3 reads CASSQGLAEQFF. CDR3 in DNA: TGTGCCAGCAGCCAGGGACTAGCGGAGCAGTTCTTC.

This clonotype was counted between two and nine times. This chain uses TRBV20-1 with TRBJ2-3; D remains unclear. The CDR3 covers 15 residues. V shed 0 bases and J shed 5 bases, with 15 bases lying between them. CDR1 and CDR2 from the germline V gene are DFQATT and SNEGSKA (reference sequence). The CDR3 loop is CSARDPLGKGDTQYF. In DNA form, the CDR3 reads TGCAGTGCTAGAGATCCCCTGGGGAAGGGAGATACGCAGTATTTT.

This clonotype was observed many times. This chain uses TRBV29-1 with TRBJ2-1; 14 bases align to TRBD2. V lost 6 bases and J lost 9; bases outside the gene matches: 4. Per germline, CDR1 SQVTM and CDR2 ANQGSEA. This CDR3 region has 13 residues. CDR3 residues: CSVRGLAGVEQFF. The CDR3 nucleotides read TGCAGCGTCCGGGGACTAGCGGGAGTTGAGCAGTTCTTC.

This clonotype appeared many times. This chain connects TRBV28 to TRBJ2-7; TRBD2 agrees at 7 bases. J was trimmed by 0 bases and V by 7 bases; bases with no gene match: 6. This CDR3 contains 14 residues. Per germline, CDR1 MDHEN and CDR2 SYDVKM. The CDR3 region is CASIPSGGSYEQYF. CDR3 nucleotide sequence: TGTGCCAGCATCCCTAGCGGTGGCTCCTACGAGCAGTACTTC.

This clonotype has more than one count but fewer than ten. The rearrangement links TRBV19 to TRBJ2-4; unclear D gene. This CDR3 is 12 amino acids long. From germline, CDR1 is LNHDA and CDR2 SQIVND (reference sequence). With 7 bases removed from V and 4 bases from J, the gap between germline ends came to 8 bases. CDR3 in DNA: TGTGCCAGTACTACTGGGAAAAACATTCAGTACTTC. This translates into CASTTGKNIQYF. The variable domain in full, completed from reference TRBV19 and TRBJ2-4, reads DGGITQSPKYLFRKEGQNVTLSCEQNLNHDAMYWYRQDPGQGLRLIYYSQIVNDFQKGDIAEGYSVSREKKESFPLTVTSAQKNPTAFYLCASTTGKNIQYFGAGTRLSVL.

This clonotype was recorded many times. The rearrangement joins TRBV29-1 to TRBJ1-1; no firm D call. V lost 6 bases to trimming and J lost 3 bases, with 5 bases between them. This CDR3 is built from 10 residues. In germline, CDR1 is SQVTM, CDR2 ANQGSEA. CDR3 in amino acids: CSVGYTEAFF. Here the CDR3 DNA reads TGCAGCGTCGGTTACACTGAAGCTTTCTTT.

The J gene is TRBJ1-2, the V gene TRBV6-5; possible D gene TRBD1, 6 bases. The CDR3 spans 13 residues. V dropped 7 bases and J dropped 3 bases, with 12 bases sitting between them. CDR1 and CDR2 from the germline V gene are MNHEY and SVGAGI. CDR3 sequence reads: CASMGGVHYGYTF. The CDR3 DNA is TGTGCCAGCATGGGGGGCGTCCACTATGGCTACACCTTC.

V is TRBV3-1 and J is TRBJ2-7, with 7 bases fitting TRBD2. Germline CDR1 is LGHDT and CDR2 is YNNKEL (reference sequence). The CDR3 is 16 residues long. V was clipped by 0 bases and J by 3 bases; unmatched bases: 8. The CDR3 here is CASSQDTGRKFYEQYF. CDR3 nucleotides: TGTGCCAGCAGCCAAGATACCGGGAGGAAGTTCTACGAGCAGTACTTC.

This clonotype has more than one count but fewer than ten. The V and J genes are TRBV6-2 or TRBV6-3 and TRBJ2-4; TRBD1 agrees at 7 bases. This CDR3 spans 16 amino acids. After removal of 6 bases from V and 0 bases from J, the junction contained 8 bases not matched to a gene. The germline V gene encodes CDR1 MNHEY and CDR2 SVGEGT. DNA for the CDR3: TGTGCCAGCAGACGGGACAGCACGCTAGCCAAAAACATTCAGTACTTC. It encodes CASRRDSTLAKNIQYF.

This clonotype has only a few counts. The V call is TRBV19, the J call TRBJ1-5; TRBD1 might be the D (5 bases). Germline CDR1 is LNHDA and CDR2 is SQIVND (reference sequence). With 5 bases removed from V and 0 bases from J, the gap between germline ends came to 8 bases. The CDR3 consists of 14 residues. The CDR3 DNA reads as TGTGCCAGTAGTCCACAGGATAGCAATCAGCCCCAGCATTTT. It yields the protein CASSPQDSNQPQHF.

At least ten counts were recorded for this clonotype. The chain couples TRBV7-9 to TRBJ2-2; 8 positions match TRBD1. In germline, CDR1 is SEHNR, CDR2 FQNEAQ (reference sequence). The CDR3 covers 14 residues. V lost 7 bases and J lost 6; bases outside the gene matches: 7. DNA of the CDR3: TGTGCCAGCACCCGGACAGGGATGGCCGGGGAGCTGTTTTTT. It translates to CASTRTGMAGELFF.

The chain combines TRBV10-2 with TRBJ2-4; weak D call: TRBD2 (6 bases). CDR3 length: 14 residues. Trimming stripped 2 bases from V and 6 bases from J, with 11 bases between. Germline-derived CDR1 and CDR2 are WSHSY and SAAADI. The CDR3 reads CASSERRDRNIQYF. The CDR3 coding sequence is TGCGCCAGCAGTGAGAGGCGGGACCGAAACATTCAGTACTTC.